The rows below give T cell receptor beta chains drawn from one sample of a study of blood T cells in healthy people across ages. MiXCR was run by TCRdb on the 5' RACE reads, yielding one entry per CDR3 protein. In the table there are 1.6 million or so distinct CDR3 sequences, roughly 32% of which are singletons. The sample comprised blood. Every receptor here comes from a woman aged 30 to 39 in good health. The CDR3 runs from the conserved cysteine through the conserved F or W. The D gene is left open where the match is weak. Expanded clones get a size class; other rows say once, few or many, or leave the size out.

j_call clone_size d_call v_call cdr3_nt cdr3_aa
TRBJ2-5 . . TRBV20-1 TGCAGTGCTAGTCGCGGGGAAGCCGTCCTGGAGACCCAGTACTTC CSASRGEAVLETQYF
TRBJ1-2 . . TRBV6-1 TGTGCCGGCAGTCCGGGATCCAACTATGGCTACACCTTC CAGSPGSNYGYTF
TRBJ2-1 few . TRBV6-2/TRBV6-3 TGTGCCAGCAGTGAAAGCGGCACCCTCCAGTTCTTC CASSESGTLQFF
TRBJ2-1 few . TRBV12-3/TRBV12-4 TGTGCCAGCAGCACCCGACCAACGCCTTACAATGAGCAGTTCTTC CASSTRPTPYNEQFF
TRBJ2-3 . . TRBV6-1 TGTGCCAGCAACGGCGGGGACTGGCCGCCGGCGGATACGCAGTATTTT CASNGGDWPPADTQYF
TRBJ1-2 few . TRBV7-9 TGTGCCAGCAGCCCATCGTGGGCAGGAGGACCTTATGGCTACACCTTC CASSPSWAGGPYGYTF
TRBJ2-3 few TRBD1 TRBV11-1 TGTGCCAGCAGCGTGGGGACAGGGGATACGCAGTATTTT CASSVGTGDTQYF
TRBJ2-5 many TRBD1 TRBV29-1 TGCAGCGTAGATACAGGGGGGATGAGTCGGACCCAGTACTTC CSVDTGGMSRTQYF
TRBJ2-3 . . TRBV6-1 TGTGCCAGCAGTGTGATGGGCACAGATACGCAGTATTTT CASSVMGTDTQYF
TRBJ2-7 . . TRBV28 TGTGCCAGCAGTTCCCTGGACGTTGCCTACGAGCAGTACTTC CASSSLDVAYEQYF
TRBJ1-2 . TRBD1 TRBV2 TGTGCCAGCTCTAATCCCCCGGGACAGCCTTATGGCCACACCTTC CASSNPPGQPYGHTF
TRBJ2-7 . TRBD1 TRBV28 TGTGCCAGCAGTTCTCATCCGGGACAGGGGGCGGATGAGTACTTC CASSSHPGQGADEYF
TRBJ2-3 few TRBD2 TRBV6-1 TGTGCCAGCAGTGGGGCTAGCGGGAGTCGATCTAGCACAGATACGCAGTATTTT CASSGASGSRSSTDTQYF
TRBJ2-7 few . TRBV7-9 TGTGCCAGCAGCTTAAAACTAGGGCTAGCGAGCTCCTACGAGCAGTACTTC CASSLKLGLASSYEQYF
TRBJ1-5 . . TRBV20-1 TGCAGTGCCCACGATAGCAATCAGCCCCAGCATTTT CSAHDSNQPQHF
TRBJ1-6 . . TRBV5-1 TGCGCCAGCAGCTTGGAGGGAGGGAGGAATAATTCACCCCTCCACTTT CASSLEGGRNNSPLHF
TRBJ1-1 . . TRBV28 TGTGCCAGCAGTGTCCGGCAGATGAACACTGAAGCTTTCTTT CASSVRQMNTEAFF
TRBJ2-3 once TRBD2 TRBV4-1 TGCGCCAGCAGCCCAGCCCCTAGCGGGGGATCCACGGGTACGCAGTATTTT CASSPAPSGGSTGTQYF
TRBJ1-1 . TRBD1 TRBV20-1 TGCAGTGCTAGGGGACAGGGGAAAGCTTTCTTT CSARGQGKAFF
TRBJ2-3 . . TRBV6-2/TRBV6-3 TGTGCCAGCAGTATCCGAAGGACCCATACGCAGTATTTT CASSIRRTHTQYF
TRBJ2-3 many . TRBV29-1 TGCAGCGTTGAAGGTGCAGGAAACACAGATACGCAGTATTTT CSVEGAGNTDTQYF
TRBJ2-7 . . TRBV5-5 TGTGCCAGCAGCCTGGACGTCGGGCAGTTCTACGAGCAGTACTTC CASSLDVGQFYEQYF
TRBJ2-5 few TRBD2 TRBV28 TGTGCCAGCACCAAATTGAGACTAGCGGGAGGAGTAGAGACCCAGTACTTC CASTKLRLAGGVETQYF
TRBJ2-7 . . TRBV15 TGTGCCACCAGACCCGATGAAAGAGAGCCCCACGAGCAGTACTTC CATRPDEREPHEQYF
TRBJ2-3 many . TRBV4-1 TGCGCCAGCAGCCAAAATGGACGAGGCACAGATACGCAGTATTTT CASSQNGRGTDTQYF
TRBJ2-1 . TRBD1 TRBV5-1 TGCGCCAGCAGCTCCCAAACAGGGGGCTACAATGAGCAGTTCTTC CASSSQTGGYNEQFF
TRBJ2-5 . . TRBV4-2 TGTGCCAGCAGCCAAGTACTTGATGAGACCCAGTACTTC CASSQVLDETQYF
TRBJ2-7 . . TRBV27 TGTGCCAGCAGTTTTAGTATGGGATACGAGCAGTACTTC CASSFSMGYEQYF
TRBJ2-1 . . TRBV11-2 TGTGCCAGCAGCTTAGCCGTTCTTGGTGGCGGGATCTACAATGAGCGGTTCTTC CASSLAVLGGGIYNERFF
TRBJ1-2 few . TRBV18 TGTGCCAGCTCACCAGAATCATTTGGCTACACCTTC CASSPESFGYTF
TRBJ1-5 once TRBD1 TRBV2 TGTGCCAGCACCAAGGACAGGGGCGCCAATCAGCCCCAGCATTTT CASTKDRGANQPQHF
TRBJ2-5 few TRBD1 TRBV20-1 TGCAGTGCAGACAGGGGGCTCCAAGAGACCCAGTACTTC CSADRGLQETQYF
TRBJ2-7 few TRBD1 TRBV3-1 TGTGCCAGCAGCCAAGTGGGACAGGGGTCCCGCTACGAGCAGTACTTC CASSQVGQGSRYEQYF
TRBJ2-5 . . TRBV10-3 TGTGCCATCAGGGAGGAATCAGAAGAGACCCAGTACTTC CAIREESEETQYF
TRBJ2-1 many . TRBV5-1 TGCGCCAGCAGCTTGGGCCAGTACGATGAGCAGTTCTTC CASSLGQYDEQFF
TRBJ2-3 . . TRBV20-1 TGCAGTGCTGGGGGGCAGGGGAGGTCAACAGATACGCAGTATTTT CSAGGQGRSTDTQYF
TRBJ1-4 . TRBD1 TRBV11-2 TGTGCCAGCAGCTTGACAGGGTACCCTCTGTTTTTT CASSLTGYPLFF
TRBJ1-2 . . TRBV4-1 TGCGCCAGCAGCCAAGAAGGGGGAATAGGGTATGGCTACACCTTC CASSQEGGIGYGYTF
TRBJ2-5 few TRBD2 TRBV20-1 TGCAGTGCTAGAGATCCGGGGGAAGAGCGGGGACAAGAGACCCAGTACTTC CSARDPGEERGQETQYF
TRBJ2-7 . . TRBV12-3/TRBV12-4 TGTGCCAGCAGTCCTCCGGGACAAAGGGGATACGAGCAGTACTTC CASSPPGQRGYEQYF
TRBJ2-3 . TRBD2 TRBV15 TGTGCCACCAACAGACCACTAGCGGGGGGTGACACAGATACGCAGTATTTT CATNRPLAGGDTDTQYF
TRBJ2-7 . . TRBV7-9 TGTGCCAGCAGCCCACCTGGCGGGGCAGTGAGGGGCGAGCAGTACTTC CASSPPGGAVRGEQYF
TRBJ1-2 few . TRBV20-1 TGCAGTGCTAGAGTAGGGTCGAGTGGCTACACCTTC CSARVGSSGYTF
TRBJ2-1 few . TRBV9 TGTGCCAGCAGCCCCCGACTAGGCCAAAGCTCCTACAATGAGCAGTTCTTC CASSPRLGQSSYNEQFF
TRBJ2-1 . TRBD1 TRBV7-3 TGTGCCAGCAGCTACAACCCGGCAGGGGGCCCGAGCTCCTACAATGAGCAGTTCTTC CASSYNPAGGPSSYNEQFF
TRBJ1-5 few TRBD1 TRBV27 TGTGCCAGCAGTCCAAGGGACAGGGGAGGCGGTCAGCCCCAGCATTTT CASSPRDRGGGQPQHF
TRBJ2-5 few . TRBV20-1 TGCAGTGCTAGGGTGAGAACCGCCGGCCAAGAGACCCAGTACTTC CSARVRTAGQETQYF
TRBJ2-6 many TRBD1 TRBV5-1 TGCGCCAGCAGAGGACAGGGATACTCTGGGGCCAACGTCCTGACTTTC CASRGQGYSGANVLTF
TRBJ1-2 . . TRBV4-1 TGCGCCAGCAGCCAAGATAGGGGGACCGGAACGGGCGCTAACTATGGCTACACCTTC CASSQDRGTGTGANYGYTF
TRBJ2-7 . . TRBV20-1 TGCAGTGCATCTACACCGGGAACGATCTACGAGCAGTACTTC CSASTPGTIYEQYF
TRBJ2-7 . TRBD1 TRBV13 TGTGCCAGCAGCTCGAATCCTGGCATGGGACAGGGGGCTGCCTACGAGCAGTACTTC CASSSNPGMGQGAAYEQYF